Below are 27 T cell receptor beta chains sequenced from a single sample in a study of cytomegalovirus exposure and HLA in healthy donors. With 60 Vbeta and 13 Jbeta primers, the PCR was carried out. Repertoires were generated with immunoSEQ multiplex PCR, while TCRdb's copy carries only in-frame clones and drops some. The repertoire includes about 140,000 clones, around four fifths of them detected once, and 3% to 4% sits in the top ten. Sequencing used PBMCs. These receptor sequences come from a male donor in good health and CMV-seronegative.

This CDR3 reads CASSYAGAGETQYF. DNA for the CDR3: TGTGCCAGCAGTTACGCAGGGGCTGGGGAGACCCAGTACTTC. V is TRBV6-5 and J is TRBJ2-5; the D gene is possibly TRBD1 (6 bases). The CDR3 sequence is 14 residues long. Trimming shortened V by 2 bases and J by 5 bases, and 12 bases separated the two germline ends. Germline V gives CDR1 MNHEY, CDR2 SVGAGI.

The CDR3 nucleotides are TGTGCCAGCAGTCCAAAAGGGGGATACGAGCAGTACTTC. Translating gives CASSPKGGYEQYF. This chain connects TRBV25-1 to TRBJ2-7; D is possibly TRBD1 (6 bases). CDR3 length equals 13 residues. The germline CDR1 and CDR2 sequences are MGHDK and SYGVNS. Trimming removed 5 bases from V and 4 bases from J, with 12 bases in between.

The chain joins TRBV7-9 to TRBJ2-3, with a possible D match to TRBD2 (7 bases). There are 16 residues in the CDR3. Per the germline V gene, CDR1 is SEHNR and CDR2 is FQNEAQ (reference sequence). Trimming took 3 bases from V and 2 from J, leaving 15 bases between them. CDR3 bases: TGTGCCAGCAGCTTCGGGGGGCTTGGGGACACAGATACGCAGTATTTT. As protein: CASSFGGLGDTDTQYF.

The chain is built from TRBV6-5 and TRBJ2-1, with 8 bases aligning to TRBD2. In germline, CDR1 is MNHEY, CDR2 SVGAGI. V was clipped by 2 bases and J by 3 bases; unmatched bases: 6. The CDR3 has 16 residues. CDR3 protein: CASSYEAGVRYNEQFF. The CDR3 coding sequence is TGTGCCAGCAGTTACGAAGCGGGGGTCCGCTACAATGAGCAGTTCTTC.

The V and J genes are TRBV15 and TRBJ1-5; 8 bases line up with TRBD1. Germline lookup yields CDR1 LNHNV and CDR2 YYDKDF (reference sequence). The CDR3 spans 15 residues. Unmatched junction bases numbered 1, after V lost 1 base and J lost 2 bases. CDR3 coding DNA: TGTGCCACCAGCAGAGTACAGGGGGGCAATCAGCCCCAGCATTTT. It encodes CATSRVQGGNQPQHF.

The chain joins TRBV7-2 to TRBJ1-2; 9 nucleotides agree with TRBD1. The V segment lost 5 bases and the J segment 8 bases; nucleotides outside the gene matches: 15. The germline gives CDR1 SGHTA, CDR2 FQGNSA. The CDR3 contains 16 residues. CDR3 amino acids: CASSGSGTGTAKGYTF. The DNA of the CDR3 is TGTGCCAGCAGCGGATCCGGGACAGGGACAGCGAAAGGCTACACCTTC.

The V gene is TRBV4-3, the J gene TRBJ2-7; D gene unclear. Looked up from germline, CDR1 is LGHNA and CDR2 is YSLEER. The CDR3 has 15 residues. Trimming removed 1 base at V and 4 bases at J, with 14 bases between. CDR3 DNA: TGCGCCAGCAGCCAAGGGGCTGGGTCGTCTTACGAGCAGTACTTC. This gives the protein CASSQGAGSSYEQYF.

The genes are TRBV19 and TRBJ2-1, with D possibly being TRBD2 (5 bases). Germline loops: CDR1 LNHDA, CDR2 SQIVND (reference sequence). There are 11 residues in the CDR3. Trimming took 7 bases from V and 9 from J, leaving 10 bases between them. CDR3: CASNGGFEQFF. Written as DNA, the CDR3 is TGTGCCAGTAATGGCGGGTTTGAGCAGTTCTTC.

This clone was counted only a few times. The chain has TRBV28 and TRBJ2-4, with D uncertain. V was clipped by 2 bases and J by 0 bases, with 8 bases between them. CDR1 is MDHEN, CDR2 SYDVKM, per germline. This CDR3 has 15 residues. The DNA for the CDR3 is TGTGCCAGCAGTTTAGCGAGTTTAGCCAAAAACATTCAGTACTTC. It encodes CASSLASLAKNIQYF.

The chain combines TRBV27 with TRBJ1-2; D is unresolved. Looked up from germline, CDR1 is MNHEY and CDR2 is SMNVEV (reference sequence). The germline V and J ends were trimmed by 5 bases and 2 bases, with 12 bases remaining between them. This CDR3 spans 14 amino acids. The CDR3 sequence is CASSRVMRNYGYTF. The CDR3 coding sequence is TGTGCCAGCAGTAGAGTGATGAGGAACTATGGCTACACCTTC.

The rearrangement links TRBV4-1 to TRBJ1-1; possibly TRBD1 for D (6 bases). The germline gives CDR1 MGHRA, CDR2 YSYEKL. Between the trimmed V and J ends, which lost 0 bases and 6 bases, there was a span of 17 bases. This CDR3 spans 16 amino acids. The CDR3 nucleotides read TGCGCCAGCAGCCAAGAGGGCGGGGGCAGGGTACCTGAAGCTTTCTTT. As protein: CASSQEGGGRVPEAFF.

The V and J genes are TRBV7-2 and TRBJ1-4; 11 nucleotides agree with TRBD1. Trimming at V came to 4 bases and at J to 7 bases, leaving 8 bases not matched to a gene. Germline V CDR1 and CDR2: SGHTA, FQGNSA. The CDR3 is 16 amino acids. The CDR3 nucleotides are TGTGCCAGCAGCTCTAAACGGGGGACAGGGGGTGAAAAACTGTTTTTT. Amino acid sequence: CASSSKRGTGGEKLFF.

V is TRBV29-1 and J is TRBJ2-3, with TRBD2 as a possible D gene (6 bases). Germline lookup yields CDR1 SQVTM and CDR2 ANQGSEA. The V end was cut by 3 bases, the J end by 4 bases, with 17 bases between. This CDR3 contains 15 residues. The CDR3 here is CSVEGGPREADTQYF. CDR3 sequence (DNA): TGCAGCGTTGAGGGGGGACCGAGAGAGGCAGATACGCAGTATTTT.

The gene calls are TRBV6-5 and TRBJ2-7, with 10 bases identical to TRBD1. Per the germline V gene, CDR1 is MNHEY and CDR2 is SVGAGI. V gave up 6 bases and J gave up 2 bases; unmatched junction bases: 7. The CDR3 length is 15 residues. DNA of the CDR3: TGTGCCAGCAGGTTATCGGGACAGGGGACCTACGAGCAGTACTTC. Translated: CASRLSGQGTYEQYF.

This chain connects TRBV19 to TRBJ2-7; D not certain. CDR3 length: 15 residues. Between the trimmed V and J ends, which lost 1 base and 0 bases, there was a span of 10 bases. Germline-derived CDR1 and CDR2 are LNHDA and SQIVND (reference sequence). The CDR3 DNA reads TGTGCCAGTAGTATAGGAGACTTCACCTCCTACGAGCAGTACTTC. This translates into CASSIGDFTSYEQYF.

V is TRBV28 and J is TRBJ1-5; 7 bases are shared with TRBD1. The CDR3 contains 15 residues. Per the germline V gene, CDR1 is MDHEN and CDR2 is SYDVKM. V lost 1 base and J lost 6; bases outside the gene matches: 6. The chain's CDR3 is CASSLSMEGAQPQHF. DNA for the CDR3: TGTGCCAGCAGTTTATCGATGGAGGGGGCTCAGCCCCAGCATTTT.

A few counts support this clone. This chain uses TRBV4-3 with TRBJ2-7, with TRBD2 identical over 9 bases. After removal of 0 bases from V and 2 bases from J, the junction contained 5 bases not matched to a gene. The CDR3 runs to 16 residues. Germline values: CDR1 LGHNA, CDR2 YSLEER. CDR3 nucleotides: TGCGCCAGCAGCCAAGATAGACTAGCGGCACCCTACGAGCAGTACTTC. Residues: CASSQDRLAAPYEQYF.

The genes are TRBV19 and TRBJ2-7; perhaps TRBD1 as D (6 bases). Trimming removed 10 bases at V and 6 bases at J, with 22 bases between. Germline CDR1 reads LNHDA; CDR2 reads SQIVND (reference sequence). This CDR3 spans 14 amino acids. The CDR3 region is CATGKRGSGVEQYF. The CDR3 DNA sequence: TGTGCCACCGGCAAAAGGGGGAGTGGCGTCGAGCAGTACTTC.

V is TRBV6-1 and J is TRBJ2-1, with a possible D match to TRBD2 (6 bases). The CDR3 spans 15 residues. Germline CDR1 and CDR2: MNHNS and SASEGT. V dropped 1 base and J dropped 5 bases, with 12 bases sitting between them. DNA for the CDR3: TGTGCCAGCAGTGAAGAGGCGGGGCGGGACAATGAGCAGTTCTTC. It translates to CASSEEAGRDNEQFF.

CDR3 sequence reads: CASSLSLGAGGPYNEQFF. CDR3 coding DNA: TGTGCCAGCAGCTTAAGTTTAGGGGCGGGGGGGCCCTACAATGAGCAGTTCTTC. This chain uses TRBV7-6 with TRBJ2-1, with 9 bases matching TRBD2. Losses at the gene ends were 2 bases for V and 2 bases for J; bases not matched to a gene: 10. CDR1 is SGHVS and CDR2 is FNYEAQ in the germline V gene. The CDR3 totals 18 residues.

The CDR3 is CASSETGGGGNTIYF. The CDR3 nucleotides read TGTGCCAGCAGTGAAACAGGGGGCGGTGGAAACACCATATATTTT. V is TRBV2 and J is TRBJ1-3; 9 nucleotides line up with TRBD1. The junction had 2 bases not matched to a gene; V was cut back by 2 bases and J by 3 bases. Per the germline V gene, CDR1 is SNHLY and CDR2 is FYNNEI. This CDR3 is 15 amino acids long.

This chain connects TRBV6-5 to TRBJ2-2; TRBD1 agrees at 8 bases. The germline V gene has CDR1 MNHEY and CDR2 SVGAGI. V lost 4 bases to trimming and J lost 2 bases; unmatched junction nucleotides: 6. The length of the CDR3 is 16 residues. The DNA for the CDR3 is TGTGCCAGCAGTTCCGACAGGGGACATAACACCGGGGAGCTGTTTTTT. Translating it yields CASSSDRGHNTGELFF.

V and J are TRBV18 and TRBJ1-1, with TRBD1 as a possible D gene (5 bases). The CDR3 consists of 13 residues. The V end was cut by 1 base, the J end by 6 bases, with 9 bases between. Germline V gene lookup returns CDR1 KGHSH and CDR2 LQKENI. DNA for the CDR3: TGTGCCAGCTCACCACGAGACAGCCCTGAAGCTTTCTTT. It is translated as CASSPRDSPEAFF.

The rearrangement uses TRBV6-6 and TRBJ1-2; 9 bases fit TRBD1. The CDR3 totals 14 residues. Germline CDR1 MNHNY, CDR2 SVGAGI (reference sequence). Trimming at V came to 6 bases and at J to 4 bases, leaving 6 bases not matched to a gene. The CDR3 DNA reads TGTGCCAGCAGATTACAGGGGGCAAGCTATGGCTACACCTTC. It specifies CASRLQGASYGYTF.

The chain carries TRBV7-2 and TRBJ2-5; 7 bases are shared with TRBD2. The J segment lost 5 bases and the V segment lost 2 bases, leaving 5 bases of the junction unmatched. Germline V lookup: CDR1 SGHTA, CDR2 FQGNSA. The CDR3 spans 14 residues. CDR3 DNA sequence: TGTGCCAGCAGCTTAAGGAGCGGGGCGGAGACCCAGTACTTC. Protein sequence: CASSLRSGAETQYF.

This sequence joins TRBV13 and TRBJ1-1; D perhaps matches TRBD1 (6 bases). CDR1 is PRHDT and CDR2 is FYEKMQ in the germline V gene (reference sequence). The CDR3 is 15 residues long. The V gene lost 5 bases and the J gene lost 1 base, with 14 bases spanning the gap. CDR3 loop: CASSRAGESNTEAFF. The CDR3 DNA sequence: TGTGCCAGCAGCCGGGCAGGGGAGTCGAACACTGAAGCTTTCTTT.

This chain connects TRBV2 to TRBJ2-1; possible D gene TRBD1, 5 bases. This CDR3 comprises 14 residues. Germline lookup yields CDR1 SNHLY and CDR2 FYNNEI. The V and J ends lost 4 bases and 5 bases respectively, with 12 bases between them. The CDR3 spells CASSASDNHNEQFF. The CDR3 DNA reads TGTGCCAGCAGTGCGTCGGACAATCACAATGAGCAGTTCTTC.